This record concerns one T cell receptor (beta chain) sequence. Antigen: not known. This specimen belongs to a study of identical twins. TCRdb redid the calling of the 5' RACE reads with MiXCR, one entry per CDR3 protein. The table lists about 530,000 distinct CDR3 sequences, about 20% of them singletons. Germline CDR1 LNHNV, CDR2 YYDKDF (reference sequence). The CDR3 spans 15 residues. V was clipped by 6 bases and J by 8 bases; unmatched bases: 8. Study observations and caveats: Twin pairs had excess sharing that was weaker in beta out-of-frame sequences. Findings depended on cross-sectional statistics rather than tracking the same donors. Models predicted too little out-of-frame TCR alpha sharing in monozygotic twins. Fewer insertions marked abundant cord blood beta clonotypes; young adult naive trended weakly, memory not at all.

These data are also associated with another study on yellow fever vaccine responses in identical twins.

Sequencing was performed on CD4+ T cells sorted from blood. The receptor was isolated from a woman younger than 35 in good health. The gene calls are TRBV15 and TRBJ2-1; 12 positions agree with TRBD2. The CDR3 DNA follows: TGTGCCACCAGGCCAGGACTAGCGGGAAATCATGAGCAGTTCTTC. Translating it yields CATRPGLAGNHEQFF.